This record concerns one TCR beta chain sequence. The antigen this receptor binds is unknown. Within one base of it there is no much larger clone, and no base qualities were kept. The data stem from a study of blood T cells in healthy people across ages (dated by TCRdb to about 2015). With regard to the full study: In model experiments, roughly one uniquely barcoded TCR beta cDNA molecule per two T cells was captured by template switching. Four age groups were formed from the donors: young (average about 15 years), middle-aged (around 40), aged (approximately 60) and long-lived (more than 75). Age-related changes in TCR beta repertoire diversity were measured in the study by deep sequencing normalized with unique cDNA molecular identifiers. To avoid experimental bias, donors of different ages were distributed randomly across sequencing lanes. The study analyzed two additional independent replicas of 1 million unique cDNA reads from the same blood draw for two donors, one aged 18 to 30 and one aged 80 or older. What the work shows at the level of the full study, not this receptor alone: A strong correlation was found between observed TCR beta diversity and the percentage of naive T cells measured by flow cytometry. Compared with the aged group, more naive CD4+ T cells, fewer expanded clones and increased TCR diversity were shown by the long-lived group, suggesting age selection. Donor CMV infection status was unknown, potentially confounding age-related changes in expanded clonotypes. Estimates of total diversity based on one million sequenced T cells were considered lower bounds and underestimates. As age increased, observed TCR beta diversity per million T cells dropped in a roughly linear way, and a significant reduction was already evident by age about 36. Since profiling was done on bulk unsorted PBMCs, naive and antigen-experienced compartments could not be conclusively compared.

The library was obtained by 5' RACE. Sequenced on an Illumina HiSeq 2500. The second PCR ran for about 7 to 11 cycles and used a J-beta primer mix along with a sample-barcoded 5' primer. A unique molecular identifier was introduced onto each TCR beta cDNA molecule by a template-switch 5' adaptor carrying 12 random nucleotides. Each sample yielded at least 2.5 million CDR3-containing paired-end reads. First-strand cDNA was synthesized from all RNA with the Mint cDNA synthesis kit, primed by a TRBC-specific oligonucleotide. Following uracil-DNA glycosylase treatment, a first 18-cycle PCR with universal primers M1SS and BC2_uni_R was performed on all cDNA. In the paper's pipeline: Normalization of each sample was performed by random selection of 1 million high-quality reads, each carrying a distinct molecular identifier. Reads with shared molecular identifiers were discarded instead of being binned into consensus sequences. MiTCR, set to a Q25 quality threshold and the strictest error-elimination algorithm, was used for CDR3 identification, clonotype clustering and error correction. A nonparametric unseen species model with Euler transformation was used to estimate a lower bound on total TCR beta diversity. TCRdb trimmed the raw reads at Q25, called clones with MiXCR and kept productive beta chains. Under each unique CDR3 protein, matching rows form one entry showing the most common genes and DNA. Here the V and J calls rest on TCRdb's processing, not on the authors' analysis. The sample profile shows about 580,000 distinct CDR3 sequences; less than 60% of them were found once. The ten top clones hold 20% to 25% of the sample.

Systemically healthy Caucasian individuals from Russia, roughly 40 in total and aged 6 to 90 years, were included as donors. Around 9.7 milliliters of peripheral blood were collected from each donor into EDTA-treated Vacutainer tubes. Ficoll-Paque density-gradient centrifugation was used to isolate PBMCs, with at least 6.5 million per sample. Total RNA, at least 5 micrograms per sample, was extracted from PBMCs with Trizol reagent. Naive CD45RAhigh/CD27high T cell percentages were measured by flow cytometry on a PBMC aliquot from every donor. This clonotype was sampled from an elderly man in good health. What was sequenced was blood.

The CDR3 loop reads CASSVGGYERKLFF. The nucleotide sequence is given as TGTGCCAGCAGCGTAGGAGGGTATGAACGAAAACTGTTTTTT. The chain links TRBV9 with TRBJ1-4, with the D gene not confidently named. The junction shows trimming of 0 bases on V and 10 bases on J, plus 13 bases between the germline ends. The germline V gene sets CDR1 to SGDLS and CDR2 to YYNGEE. The CDR3 measures 14 amino acids from cysteine to phenylalanine. Of all the DNA, just the CDR3 is kept, 42 bases in frame from base 1.